One sample yielded the 15 T cell receptor beta chains listed below, sequenced in a study of CD8+ T cells in alopecia areata. It was cDNA, reverse transcribed from extracted RNA, that served as the sequencing template. TCRdb's copy holds only in-frame clones and misses some; the assay was immunoSEQ multiplex PCR. The sample contains 200,000 to 250,000 clones, more than 55% of which appear only once. Treatment reported: oral pan-JAK inhibitor, 5-10 mg twice daily. The sample consisted of CD4+ T cells sorted from blood, taken at week 44, from a patient treated with tofacitinib. The receptors come from a human donor with alopecia areata.

The chain employs TRBV6-5 and TRBJ1-4; tentatively, D is TRBD1 (5 bases). This CDR3 spans 14 amino acids. Trimming took off 5 bases at V and 10 bases at J, with 17 bases between the two ends. CDR1 is MNHEY, CDR2 SVGAGI, per germline. CDR3 DNA sequence: TGTGCCAGCAGTCCTCCTGGGAGGGGTAGAAAACTGTTTTTT. Protein: CASSPPGRGRKLFF.

The chain combines TRBV5-1 with TRBJ1-5, with D possibly TRBD1 on 5 matching bases. Trimming took 4 bases from V and 5 from J, leaving 16 bases between them. This CDR3 comprises 15 residues. The germline V gene has CDR1 SGHRS and CDR2 YFSETQ. The chain's CDR3 is CASSIGTDEYQPQHF. CDR3 bases: TGCGCCAGCAGCATTGGGACCGACGAATATCAGCCCCAGCATTTT.

V gene TRBV25-1 combines with J gene TRBJ2-3; possibly TRBD2 for D (6 bases). CDR1 MGHDK and CDR2 SYGVNS come from the germline V gene. V was trimmed by 7 bases and J by 3 bases, leaving 11 bases between them. This CDR3 is built from 13 residues. The CDR3 DNA reads as TGTGCCAGCAAGGCAGGGACTACAGATACGCAGTATTTT. Amino acid sequence: CASKAGTTDTQYF. Full variable domain (rest looked up from reference TRBV25-1 and TRBJ2-3): EADIYQTPRYLVIGTGKKITLECSQTMGHDKMYWYQQDPGMELHLIHYSYGVNSTEKGDLSSESTVSRIRTEHFPLTLESARPSHTSQYLCASKAGTTDTQYFGPGTRLTVL.

The genes are TRBV7-9 and TRBJ1-1; the D is unclear. The length of the CDR3 is 13 residues. Trimming took 1 base from V and 5 from J, leaving 8 bases between them. Germline values: CDR1 SEHNR, CDR2 FQNEAQ (reference sequence). The CDR3 sequence is CASSLDARTEAFF. The CDR3 DNA reads TGTGCCAGCAGCTTAGATGCCCGGACTGAAGCTTTCTTT.

This chain links TRBV12-5 with TRBJ1-2; D ambiguous. Germline V gene data show CDR1 as LGHNT and CDR2 as FRNRAP. The CDR3 is 13 amino acids. The V end was cut by 2 bases, the J end by 8 bases, with 12 bases between. DNA of the CDR3: TGTGCTAGTGGTTTGTTTACGGATGGCGGCTACACCTTC. Its translation is CASGLFTDGGYTF.

This clone was picked up a small number of times. The chain combines TRBV30 with TRBJ1-1; D not resolved. The germline gives CDR1 GTSNPN, CDR2 SVGIG (reference sequence). This CDR3 region has 13 residues. V gave up 6 bases and J gave up 1 base, with 12 bases separating them. CDR3 nucleotide sequence: TGTGCCTGCATCGACCGGGCGAACACTGAAGCTTTCTTT. This translates into CACIDRANTEAFF. The full variable domain, completed using reference TRBV30 and TRBJ1-1, is SQTIHQWPATLVQPVGSPLSLECTVEGTSNPNLYWYRQAAGRGLQLLFYSVGIGQISSEVPQNLSASRPQDRQFILSSKKLLLSDSGFYLCACIDRANTEAFFGQGTRLTVV.

CDR3 sequence reads: CSVETAGDGYTF. Here the CDR3 DNA reads TGCAGCGTTGAAACTGCAGGGGACGGCTACACCTTC. The rearrangement links TRBV29-1 to TRBJ1-2, with a tentative D call TRBD1 (6 bases). Deletions cut 2 bases from V and 8 bases from J, with 12 bases between. CDR3 length: 12 amino acids. The germline CDR1 and CDR2 sequences are SQVTM and ANQGSEA.

This chain joins TRBV10-1 and TRBJ1-1, with D perhaps matching TRBD1 (6 bases). The CDR3 consists of 13 residues. V lost 6 bases to trimming and J lost 2 bases, with 10 bases between them. Germline V gene sequence: CDR1 WNHNN, CDR2 SYGVQD (reference sequence). This CDR3 is CASSLDSNTEAFF. CDR3 sequence (DNA): TGCGCCAGCAGCTTGGACAGCAACACTGAAGCTTTCTTT.

V and J are TRBV29-1 and TRBJ2-7, with D unclear. V gave up 4 bases and J gave up 3 bases, with 13 bases separating them. CDR3 length equals 13 residues. CDR1 and CDR2 from the germline V gene are SQVTM and ANQGSEA. CDR3 residues: CSVVMRIGYEQYF. The CDR3 coding sequence is TGCAGCGTTGTGATGAGAATAGGCTACGAGCAGTACTTC.

This clone was recorded a few times. The chain carries TRBV18 and TRBJ1-2, with D unclear. Trimming removed 2 bases at V and 6 bases at J, with 10 bases between. CDR3 length: 13 amino acids. Germline CDR1 KGHSH, CDR2 LQKENI. CDR3 in amino acids: CASSPNTADGYTF. CDR3 nucleotide sequence: TGTGCCAGCTCACCAAATACGGCGGATGGCTACACCTTC.

V and J are TRBV6-1 and TRBJ1-1; D remains unclear. The CDR3 contains 14 residues. The germline V and J ends were trimmed by 7 bases and 3 bases, with 15 bases remaining between them. The V gene's germline CDR1 is MNHNS and CDR2 SASEGT. CDR3 DNA: TGTGCCAGCAAGGGAGAGGCGGCATACACTGAAGCTTTCTTT. Translation gives CASKGEAAYTEAFF.

V and J are TRBV4-3 and TRBJ1-1, with TRBD1 matching over 8 bases. The CDR3 length is 16 residues. Germline CDR1 is LGHNA and CDR2 is YSLEER. V lost 2 bases to trimming and J lost 9 bases; unmatched junction nucleotides: 14. This CDR3 is CASSQSQGAVALQAFF. The CDR3 DNA reads as TGCGCCAGCAGCCAATCTCAGGGGGCTGTAGCCCTGCAAGCTTTCTTT.

The chain links TRBV6-1 to TRBJ1-1, with D possibly being TRBD1 (6 bases). V lost 4 bases and J lost 2, with 11 bases in between. CDR3 length: 14 amino acids. The germline CDR1 and CDR2 sequences are MNHNS and SASEGT. The CDR3 reads CASSGQEINTEAFF. For the CDR3, the DNA is TGTGCCAGCAGTGGACAGGAGATTAACACTGAAGCTTTCTTT.

The sample holds a few counts of this clone. This sequence joins TRBV29-1 and TRBJ2-7; D may be TRBD2 (6 bases). The germline CDR1 and CDR2 sequences are SQVTM and ANQGSEA. Deletions cut 4 bases from V and 6 bases from J, with 16 bases between. The CDR3 runs 13 residues. CDR3 nucleotides: TGCAGCGTTGGGGGGAGGTTGAGCTCCGAGCAGTACTTC. Its protein is CSVGGRLSSEQYF.

The CDR3 here is CAISGGPGGSDTQYF. The CDR3 nucleotides are TGTGCCATCAGTGGAGGTCCGGGTGGGTCAGATACGCAGTATTTT. This chain connects TRBV10-3 to TRBJ2-3; D gene ambiguous. The ends were cut back, 4 bases at V and 4 bases at J, with 15 bases in the middle. Germline CDR1 ENHRY, CDR2 SYGVKD. The CDR3 runs 15 residues.